Below are 16 T cell receptor beta chains sequenced from a single sample in a study of shared T cell receptors in the human thymus. Sequencing used immunoSEQ multiplex PCR; TCRdb keeps in-frame clones, though not all of them. Among hundreds of thousands of clones listed, more than 85% were seen once. The sequencing sample was made of thymocytes. These receptor sequences come from a human donor.

The V and J genes are TRBV19 and TRBJ2-3; 12 bases align to TRBD2. Germline V gene lookup returns CDR1 LNHDA and CDR2 SQIVND (reference sequence). The length of the CDR3 is 18 residues. The V segment lost 5 bases and the J segment 1 base; nucleotides outside the gene matches: 10. CDR3 loop: CASSEGLAGGRGTDTQYF. In DNA form, the CDR3 reads TGTGCCAGTAGTGAGGGTCTAGCGGGAGGGCGGGGCACAGATACGCAGTATTTT.

The CDR3 DNA sequence: TGTGCCAGCAGCTTACTCGGTCTCGGGGGCTCCTACGAGCAGTACTTC. It yields the protein CASSLLGLGGSYEQYF. The rearrangement uses TRBV11-2 and TRBJ2-7; D might be TRBD2 (6 bases). The germline CDR1 and CDR2 sequences are SGHAT and FQNNGV. The V end was cut by 2 bases, the J end by 0 bases, with 14 bases between. The CDR3 contains 16 residues.

V gene TRBV28 combines with J gene TRBJ2-3; TRBD1 matches at 8 bases. The germline V gene has CDR1 MDHEN and CDR2 SYDVKM. Germline trimming cut 5 bases from V and 4 bases from J; bases unmatched to any gene: 11. CDR3 size: 16 residues. CDR3 DNA: TGTGCCAGCAGTGGGAGACAGGGGAGAGTCGCAGATACGCAGTATTTT. This gives the protein CASSGRQGRVADTQYF.

This clone was found a few times. The chain uses TRBV27 and TRBJ1-1, with 8 bases that match TRBD1. This CDR3 has 13 amino acids. Germline lookup yields CDR1 MNHEY and CDR2 SMNVEV (reference sequence). Trimming at V came to 5 bases and at J to 8 bases, leaving 7 bases not matched to a gene. CDR3 amino acids: CASSQGQEGEAFF. Here the CDR3 DNA reads TGTGCCAGCAGTCAGGGACAGGAGGGGGAAGCTTTCTTT.

The CDR3 DNA follows: TGTGCCAGCAGTTACGATGGGGGCCTGAACACTGAAGCTTTCTTT. It specifies CASSYDGGLNTEAFF. The chain joins TRBV6-5 to TRBJ1-1, with D possibly matching TRBD1 (6 bases). Between the trimmed V and J ends, which lost 2 bases and 0 bases, there was a span of 10 bases. This CDR3 contains 15 residues. Germline CDR1 MNHEY, CDR2 SVGAGI.

The table lists this clone with a count of one. The chain couples TRBV28 to TRBJ2-7, with 10 bases fitting TRBD2. Trimming removed 4 bases from V and 7 bases from J; junction bases left unmatched: 22. CDR1 and CDR2 (germline): MDHEN, SYDVKM. The CDR3 covers 19 residues. The CDR3 DNA reads as TGTGCCAGCAGTTCCGGAAGTCAGGGTGATAGCGGGAGGTCGGGGGAGCAGTACTTC. As protein: CASSSGSQGDSGRSGEQYF.

This clone has only a few counts. J is TRBJ2-7 and V is TRBV19, with 7 bases matching TRBD2. Losses at the gene ends were 5 bases for V and 2 bases for J; bases not matched to a gene: 6. Germline V gene sequence: CDR1 LNHDA, CDR2 SQIVND (reference sequence). The CDR3 totals 14 residues. CDR3 region: CASSGGLGAYEQYF. CDR3 sequence (DNA): TGTGCCAGTAGTGGAGGACTAGGGGCCTACGAGCAGTACTTC.

The V gene is TRBV9, the J gene TRBJ2-7; the match to TRBD2 covers 10 bases. Germline lookup yields CDR1 SGDLS and CDR2 YYNGEE. The CDR3 length is 14 residues. J was trimmed by 7 bases and V by 6 bases; bases with no gene match: 10. The CDR3 protein is CASIDRAGGREQYF. CDR3 sequence (DNA): TGTGCCAGCATCGATCGAGCGGGAGGGCGAGAGCAGTACTTC.

V usage is TRBV6-1 and J usage is TRBJ1-1; 7 bases match TRBD1. The V gene end was trimmed by 8 bases and the J gene end by 10 bases; junction bases not matched to a gene: 22. CDR3 size: 16 residues. From germline, CDR1 is MNHNS and CDR2 SASEGT. The DNA for the CDR3 is TGTGCCAGCGGTGCTAAGACAGGGCGAGGTTCCAGGGGAGCTTTCTTT. This codes for CASGAKTGRGSRGAFF.

This chain connects TRBV14 to TRBJ2-1, with D perhaps matching TRBD2 (6 bases). Trimming removed 2 bases at V and 5 bases at J, with 25 bases between. Per the germline V gene, CDR1 is SGHDN and CDR2 is FVKESK. CDR3 length equals 19 residues. Here the CDR3 DNA reads TGTGCCAGCAGCCAAAGCACTGGCGGAGGGCTGGTGAGCGACAATGAGCAGTTCTTC. This encodes CASSQSTGGGLVSDNEQFF.

J is TRBJ1-1 and V is TRBV5-1, with D hard to call. The CDR3 sequence is 13 residues long. Per the germline V gene, CDR1 is SGHRS and CDR2 is YFSETQ. Between the trimmed V and J ends, which lost 10 bases and 0 bases, there was a span of 13 bases. CDR3 amino acids: CASRRFMNTEAFF. Written as DNA, the CDR3 is TGCGCCTCCCGCCGATTCATGAACACTGAAGCTTTCTTT.

The chain links TRBV6-5 to TRBJ1-1; 7 bases agree with TRBD1. The V segment lost 6 bases and the J segment 3 bases; nucleotides outside the gene matches: 7. Germline values: CDR1 MNHEY, CDR2 SVGAGI. CDR3 length: 14 residues. The CDR3 region has the DNA TGTGCCAGCAGACACAGGGGAAAGGACACTGAAGCTTTCTTT. Translation: CASRHRGKDTEAFF.

The chain couples TRBV21-1 to TRBJ2-7; the table's D call TRBD1 went unverified against the DNA. TRBV21-1 is noted as a pseudogene. There are 21 residues in the CDR3. The CDR3 DNA reads TGTGCCAGCAAAGTAACTCCACAGGGGGGAAGTGGGCCGGACCCCCTCTACGAGCAGTACTTC. It translates to CASKVTPQGGSGPDPLYEQYF.

The chain combines TRBV7-6 with TRBJ2-3, with D perhaps TRBD2 (6 bases). The V end lost 1 base, the J end lost 2 bases, and 10 bases lay between the germline ends. Germline assignment: CDR1 SGHVS and CDR2 FNYEAQ. The length of the CDR3 is 15 residues. The CDR3 region has the DNA TGTGCCAGCAGCTTAGTGGAGGGTTTCACAGATACGCAGTATTTT. Encoded protein: CASSLVEGFTDTQYF.

The chain has TRBV11-2 and TRBJ2-7; unclear D gene. The V end lost 5 bases, the J end lost 0 bases, and 17 bases lay between the germline ends. Looked up from germline, CDR1 is SGHAT and CDR2 is FQNNGV. The CDR3 totals 16 residues. This CDR3 is CASSHGLSGYSYEQYF. The DNA of the CDR3 is TGTGCCAGCAGCCATGGTCTCTCAGGATACTCCTACGAGCAGTACTTC. The full variable domain, its missing parts supplied by reference TRBV11-2 and TRBJ2-7, is EAGVAQSPRYKIIEKRQSVAFWCNPISGHATLYWYQQILGQGPKLLIQFQNNGVVDDSQLPKDRFSAERLKGVDSTLKIQPAKLEDSAVYLCASSHGLSGYSYEQYFGPGTRLTVT.

This sequence joins TRBV9 and TRBJ2-2, with unresolved D. The V end was cut by 0 bases, the J end by 13 bases, with 22 bases between. CDR3 length equals 16 residues. The germline gives CDR1 SGDLS, CDR2 YYNGEE. The CDR3 DNA reads as TGTGCCAGCAGCGTAGCCCCTGAGCCACTACCGGTCGGGCTGTTTTTT. This translates into CASSVAPEPLPVGLFF.